This T cell receptor (beta chain) originates from a study of T cell repertoires in cytomegalovirus infection. This CDR3 contains 15 residues. V was shortened by 8 bases and J by 1 base, with 15 bases between the two germline ends. TCRdb called the reads again in MiXCR, with one record for every CDR3 protein. Of about 180,000 distinct CDR3 sequences in the sample, about a sixth were seen once. V and J are TRBV12-3 or TRBV12-4 and TRBJ1-3; D is unresolved. Sequenced: CD8+ T cells from PBMCs. The TCR comes from a human donor in good health (CMV status not recorded). Some clones in this sample may be carry-over from other donors' samples. As DNA, the CDR3 is TGTGCCAGCCGTGAAAACGACGGATCTGGAAACACCATATATTTT. Protein: CASRENDGSGNTIYF.